The 3 T cell receptor beta chains listed next were all sequenced from one sample in a study of glioma-infiltrating T cells after dendritic cell vaccination. Using immunoSEQ multiplex PCR, the repertoire was profiled, and TCRdb retains in-frame clones only, with some absent. The sample has just under 100,000 clones, approximately 84% seen once. Time point here: after dendritic cell vaccination, including at tumor progression/relapse. Sequencing was performed on blood, taken after dendritic cell vaccination. These receptors came from a human donor with glioblastoma.

A word on this clone: One junction end disagrees with the germline gene, perhaps due to a read error. The genes are TRBV4-1 and TRBJ1-6; D may be TRBD1 (6 bases). Germline lookup yields CDR1 MGHRA and CDR2 YSYEKL. The CDR3 spans 15 residues. As DNA, the CDR3 is TGCGCCAGCAGCCAAGTGAGGGGGGGGAATTCACCCCCCCACTTT. Residues: CASSQVRGGNSPPHF.

The chain is built from TRBV7-2 and TRBJ2-6; possibly TRBD2 for D (6 bases). This CDR3 has 15 residues. Germline loops: CDR1 SGHTA, CDR2 FQGNSA. V was shortened by 1 base and J by 2 bases, with 6 bases between the two germline ends. This CDR3 reads CASSLGGAGANVLTF. As DNA, the CDR3 is TGTGCCAGCAGCTTAGGGGGGGCTGGGGCCAACGTCCTGACTTTC. Complete variable domain (other parts from reference TRBV7-2 and TRBJ2-6): GAGVSQSPSNKVTEKGKDVELRCDPISGHTALYWYRQSLGQGLEFLIYFQGNSAPDKSGLPSDRFSAERTGGSVSTLTIQRTQQEDSAVYLCASSLGGAGANVLTFGAGSRLTVL.

The chain joins TRBV9 to TRBJ1-3; D is possibly TRBD1 (5 bases). Trimming pared 3 bases from V and 4 bases from J, leaving 17 bases between. Germline CDR1 is SGDLS and CDR2 is YYNGEE. The CDR3 extends over 16 amino acids. CDR3 coding DNA: TGTGCCAGCAGCGCCACTCAGGGCCCGCCCGGAAACACCATATATTTT. Its protein product is CASSATQGPPGNTIYF.